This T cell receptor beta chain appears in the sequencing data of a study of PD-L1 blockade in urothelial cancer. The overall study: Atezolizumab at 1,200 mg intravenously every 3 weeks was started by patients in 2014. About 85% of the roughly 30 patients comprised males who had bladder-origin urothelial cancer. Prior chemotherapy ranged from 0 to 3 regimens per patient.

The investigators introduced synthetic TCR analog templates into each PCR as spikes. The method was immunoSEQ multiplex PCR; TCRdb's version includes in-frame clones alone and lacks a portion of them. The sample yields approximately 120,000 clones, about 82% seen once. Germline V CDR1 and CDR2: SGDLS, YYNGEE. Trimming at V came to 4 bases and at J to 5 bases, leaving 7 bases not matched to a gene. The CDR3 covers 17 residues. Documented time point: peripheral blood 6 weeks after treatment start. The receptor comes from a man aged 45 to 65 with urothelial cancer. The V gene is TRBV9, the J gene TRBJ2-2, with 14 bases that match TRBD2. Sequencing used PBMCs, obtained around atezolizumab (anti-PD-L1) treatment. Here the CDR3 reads CASSPGLAGGGTGELFF. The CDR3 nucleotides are TGTGCCAGCAGCCCCGGACTAGCGGGAGGTGGAACCGGGGAGCTGTTTTTT.